The rows below give T cell receptor beta chains drawn from one sample of a study of cytomegalovirus exposure and HLA in healthy donors. Some clones are missing from TCRdb's copy, which holds only in-frame ones; the method was immunoSEQ multiplex PCR. The repertoire has tens of thousands of clones, about 92% of them found once; the top ten carry roughly 0.74%. Sequencing was performed on PBMCs. Receptor source: a man younger than 35 in good health and CMV-seronegative. Both conserved end residues are part of each CDR3.

j_call: TRBJ2-7; v_call: TRBV7-2; cdr3_aa: CASSLAAGGDSYEQYF
j_call: TRBJ2-2; v_call: TRBV30; cdr3_aa: CAWSSPFGLAERTGELFF
j_call: TRBJ2-7; v_call: TRBV14; cdr3_aa: CASSQDLSPGFPYEQYF
j_call: TRBJ2-7; v_call: TRBV14; cdr3_aa: CASSQLAGEQYF
j_call: TRBJ1-2; v_call: TRBV27; cdr3_aa: CASSPLSDSGGLFYGYTF
j_call: TRBJ1-2; v_call: TRBV6-5; cdr3_aa: CASSPHQGADGYTF
j_call: TRBJ1-1; v_call: TRBV2; cdr3_aa: CASSSQGSGTEAFF
j_call: TRBJ1-6; v_call: TRBV18; cdr3_aa: CASSPLAATGSSYNSPLHF
j_call: TRBJ1-1; v_call: TRBV5-1; cdr3_aa: CASSLGTGGGKAFF
j_call: TRBJ1-6; v_call: TRBV6-5; cdr3_aa: CASSLSRQGYNSPLHF
j_call: TRBJ2-3; v_call: TRBV10-3; cdr3_aa: CAIMVGRTDTQYF
j_call: TRBJ2-2; v_call: TRBV5-4; cdr3_aa: CASSSRGVGVSGELFF
j_call: TRBJ1-5; v_call: TRBV6-6; cdr3_aa: CASSQPGEPQHF
j_call: TRBJ1-5; v_call: TRBV4-1; cdr3_aa: CASSQDSQGGQPQHF
j_call: TRBJ2-1; v_call: TRBV18; cdr3_aa: CASSPLRTSGRGAQFF
j_call: TRBJ1-1; v_call: TRBV5-1; cdr3_aa: CASSSGQGATEAFF
j_call: TRBJ2-5; v_call: TRBV5-1; cdr3_aa: CASSTQGAFGQETQYF
j_call: TRBJ1-4; v_call: TRBV7-9; cdr3_aa: CASSLDSFNEKLFF
j_call: TRBJ2-7; v_call: TRBV6-6; cdr3_aa: CASSRGTQSYEQYF
j_call: TRBJ2-7; v_call: TRBV6-1; cdr3_aa: CASSVLAGVSYEQYF
j_call: TRBJ1-3; v_call: TRBV6-5; cdr3_aa: CASSYGGVGPGNTIYF
j_call: TRBJ2-2; v_call: TRBV19; cdr3_aa: CASSGTGANTGELFF
j_call: TRBJ1-2; v_call: TRBV10-3; cdr3_aa: CAISESQGGGYTF
j_call: TRBJ1-1; v_call: TRBV5-1; cdr3_aa: CASSSQGRNTEAFF
j_call: TRBJ2-3; v_call: TRBV11-1; cdr3_aa: CASRARQGIVGDTQYF
j_call: TRBJ2-7; v_call: TRBV5-1; cdr3_aa: CASSYPGYEQYF
j_call: TRBJ2-1; v_call: TRBV27; cdr3_aa: CASSKGLAGGGNEQFF
j_call: TRBJ2-3; v_call: TRBV4-1; cdr3_aa: CASSRTSASTDTQYF
j_call: TRBJ1-1; v_call: TRBV2; cdr3_aa: CASGRRRNTEAFF
j_call: TRBJ2-7; v_call: TRBV14; cdr3_aa: CASSLNRGQGWGEQYF
j_call: TRBJ2-5; v_call: TRBV1; cdr3_aa: CTSSQVRAFQETQYF
j_call: TRBJ1-1; v_call: TRBV10-1; cdr3_aa: CASSVSQGATEAFF
j_call: TRBJ2-2; v_call: TRBV19; cdr3_aa: CASDSGSPRELFF
j_call: TRBJ1-5; v_call: TRBV4-1; cdr3_aa: CASSQVTSISNQPQHF
j_call: TRBJ1-2; v_call: TRBV7-9; cdr3_aa: CASDTAVKSYTF
j_call: TRBJ2-2; v_call: TRBV9; cdr3_aa: CASSAANTGELFF
j_call: TRBJ2-2; v_call: TRBV5-1; cdr3_aa: CASSFTSGGTGELFF
j_call: TRBJ1-1; v_call: TRBV18; cdr3_aa: CASSPRQGSGEAFF
j_call: TRBJ2-7; v_call: TRBV6-4; cdr3_aa: CASSAGDSYEQYF
j_call: TRBJ1-5; v_call: TRBV5-4; cdr3_aa: CASSLAGNQPQHF
j_call: TRBJ1-3; v_call: TRBV5-1; cdr3_aa: CASSSPGSPSGNTIYF
j_call: TRBJ1-1; v_call: TRBV5-6; cdr3_aa: CASSLVFGEDEAFF
j_call: TRBJ1-1; v_call: TRBV4-2; cdr3_aa: CASSQPDSLGNTEAFF
j_call: TRBJ2-5; v_call: TRBV7-2; cdr3_aa: CASSRPGGLYQETQYF
j_call: TRBJ2-3; v_call: TRBV12-5; cdr3_aa: CASGLVPKGSGRGTDTQYF
j_call: TRBJ2-7; v_call: TRBV18; cdr3_aa: CASSPGGGSYEQYF
j_call: TRBJ1-2; v_call: TRBV18; cdr3_aa: CASSPDSPILYGYTF
j_call: TRBJ2-7; v_call: TRBV15; cdr3_aa: CATSRTSGTGGLEQYF
j_call: TRBJ1-1; v_call: TRBV9; cdr3_aa: CASSVSPMNTEAFF
j_call: TRBJ1-4; v_call: TRBV5-1; cdr3_aa: CASSSSGKRNEKLFF
j_call: TRBJ2-2; v_call: TRBV27; cdr3_aa: CASRLGQGLGELFF
j_call: TRBJ1-1; v_call: TRBV6-1; cdr3_aa: CASSEADTARSEAFF
j_call: TRBJ2-7; v_call: TRBV19; cdr3_aa: CASSIDPGFEDLPYEQYF
j_call: TRBJ2-7; v_call: TRBV5-1; cdr3_aa: CASSFGTSGGLSYEQYF
j_call: TRBJ1-1; v_call: TRBV7-2; cdr3_aa: CASSRRAGGMNTEAFF